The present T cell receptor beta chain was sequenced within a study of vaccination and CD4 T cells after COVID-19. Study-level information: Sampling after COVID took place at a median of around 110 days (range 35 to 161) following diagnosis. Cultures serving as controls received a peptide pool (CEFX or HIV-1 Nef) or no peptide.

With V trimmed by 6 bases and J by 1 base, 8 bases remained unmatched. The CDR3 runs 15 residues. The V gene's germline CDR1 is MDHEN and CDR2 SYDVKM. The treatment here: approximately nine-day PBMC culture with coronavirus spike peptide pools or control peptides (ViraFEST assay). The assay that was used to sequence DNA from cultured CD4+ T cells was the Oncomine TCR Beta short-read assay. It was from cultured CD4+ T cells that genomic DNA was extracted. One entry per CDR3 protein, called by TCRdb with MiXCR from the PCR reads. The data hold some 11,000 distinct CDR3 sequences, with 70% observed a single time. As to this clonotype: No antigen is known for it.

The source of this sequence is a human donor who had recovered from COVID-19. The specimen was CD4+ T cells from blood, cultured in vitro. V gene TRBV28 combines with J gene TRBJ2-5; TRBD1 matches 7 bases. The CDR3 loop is CASSLITGAQETQYF. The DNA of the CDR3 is TGTGCCAGCAGCTTGATAACAGGGGCCCAAGAGACCCAGTACTTC.